Detailed here is one T cell receptor (beta chain). The entry originates in a study of blood T cell repertoires in COVID-19. Assay: immunoSEQ multiplex PCR; the TCRdb copy retains only in-frame clones and omits some. The sample carries nearly 350,000 clones, more than 75% recorded once. This CDR3 is 14 amino acids long. Trimming removed 4 bases from V and 5 bases from J, with 14 bases in between. Germline V gene sequence: CDR1 MNHEY, CDR2 SMNVEV (reference sequence). The TCR originated in a woman aged 30 to 39 who had recovered from COVID-19. The chain has TRBV27 and TRBJ1-1; tentative D call: TRBD1 (5 bases). Sequences were obtained from PBMCs or T cells enriched from blood (not recorded which). CDR3 bases: TGTGCCAGCAGTTACGACATGGGGGGAACTGAAGCTTTCTTT. This sequence encodes CASSYDMGGTEAFF.